This T cell receptor (beta chain) is drawn from a study of blood T cells in healthy people across ages. Overall study results and limits: Per million T cells, TCR beta diversity dropped about linearly as age rose. The long-lived group displayed more naive CD4+ cells, plus higher diversity, than the aged donors did.

A second PCR of roughly 7 to 11 cycles used a sample-barcoded 5' primer and a J-beta primer mix. TCRdb processed the 5' RACE reads anew with MiXCR; each CDR3 protein has one entry. The profile shows 600,000 to 850,000 distinct CDR3 sequences, approximately 39% of them singletons. This clonotype was seen only once. Its antigen is unknown. Sequencing input: blood. This receptor was obtained from a woman aged 60-70 years in good health.

CDR3 loop: CATSETKSSNEQYF. The CDR3, as DNA: TGTGCCACCAGTGAAACTAAGTCCTCCAATGAGCAGTACTTC. This chain uses TRBV24-1 with TRBJ2-7; D remains ambiguous. The length of the CDR3 is 14 residues. Looked up from germline, CDR1 is KGHDR and CDR2 is SFDVKD. Trimming stripped 4 bases from V and 7 bases from J, with 16 bases between.